Sequencing of this T cell receptor beta chain was carried out in a study of shared T cell receptors in the human thymus. This CDR3 is built from 15 residues. Deletions cut 2 bases from V and 2 bases from J, with 12 bases between. Germline CDR1 and CDR2: MNHNS and SASEGT. A few counts support this clone. Here immunoSEQ multiplex PCR was the method, and the copy in TCRdb shows in-frame clones only, minus some. Of about 660,000 clones in the sample, around 87% are singletons; the top ten hold about 0.0094%. A further study also used this sample, focusing on human thymus T cells. In that study: Surgeons resected thymus tissue during corrective heart surgery. There were highly overlapping thymic repertoires among unrelated individuals, as related research reported.

This receptor was taken from a boy under two years old with a congenital heart defect. The chain recombines TRBV6-1 with TRBJ1-1; perhaps TRBD1 as D (6 bases). Sequencing used thymocytes. This chain's CDR3 is CASSERQVINTEAFF. CDR3 bases: TGTGCCAGCAGTGAACGACAGGTCATCAACACTGAAGCTTTCTTT.